This T cell receptor beta chain was identified in a study of cytomegalovirus exposure and HLA in healthy donors. Study outcomes and limitations: By HLA locus, TCR association rates varied in a later analysis, with DRB1 showing the most and HLA-C the fewest. Reported performance of the classifier showed diagnosis of cytomegalovirus status with high specificity and sensitivity. According to the study, around 150 TCR beta chains were cytomegalovirus-associated.

Vbeta (60) and Jbeta (13) primers were used in the PCR. Produced via immunoSEQ multiplex PCR; TCRdb's table is partial and in-frame only. The profile shows 200,000 or so clones, 82% of them singletons. Points on this clone: As yet, its antigen is unknown.

Trimming removed 11 bases at V and 4 bases at J, with 11 bases between. This CDR3 is built from 11 residues. The germline V gene encodes CDR1 SGHAT and CDR2 FQNNGV. Sequenced material: PBMCs. The clonotype was recovered from a woman in her 50s in good health and CMV-seropositive. J is TRBJ1-2 and V is TRBV11-2; D gene unclear. The CDR3 DNA sequence: TGTGCCGTATCGGGGAGCTATGGCTACACCTTC. It is translated as CAVSGSYGYTF.